The present TCR beta chain was sequenced within a study of blood T cells in healthy people across ages. The overall study: In model experiments, template switching was able to capture about one barcoded beta molecule for every two T cells that were present.

The J segment lost 7 bases and the V segment lost 2 bases, leaving 2 bases of the junction unmatched. The CDR3 is 14 residues long. Looked up from germline, CDR1 is LGHNA and CDR2 is YSLEER. The study, taken as a whole, reports: A roughly linear fall in TCR beta diversity per million T cells was seen with increasing age. PBMCs that were unsorted prevented a conclusive naive versus antigen-experienced comparison.

Together with a sample-barcoded 5' primer, a J-beta primer mix was included in a second PCR lasting about 6 to 11 cycles. TCRdb reprocessed the 5' RACE reads with MiXCR, giving one entry per CDR3 protein. The sample records 850,000 to 1,000,000 distinct CDR3 sequences, around 46% being singletons. This clonotype was seen a handful of times. Its antigen is not identified. This receptor was taken from a man aged 25-45 years in good health. The chain recombines TRBV4-3 with TRBJ1-6, with 7 bases lining up with TRBD1. Material: blood. In nucleotides, the CDR3 is TGCGCCAGCAGCCAATCGACAGGGAATTCACCCCTCCACTTT. It yields the protein CASSQSTGNSPLHF.